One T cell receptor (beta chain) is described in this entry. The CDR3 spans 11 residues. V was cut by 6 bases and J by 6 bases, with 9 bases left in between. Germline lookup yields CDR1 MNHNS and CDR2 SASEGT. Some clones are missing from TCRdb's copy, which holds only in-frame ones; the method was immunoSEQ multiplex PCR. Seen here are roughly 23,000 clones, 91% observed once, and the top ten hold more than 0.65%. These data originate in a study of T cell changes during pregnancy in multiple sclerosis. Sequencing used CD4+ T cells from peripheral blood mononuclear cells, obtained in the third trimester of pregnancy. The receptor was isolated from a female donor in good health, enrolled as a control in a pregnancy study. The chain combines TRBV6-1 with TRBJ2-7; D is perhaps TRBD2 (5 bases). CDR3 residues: CASRDGSEQYF. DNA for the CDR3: TGTGCCAGCAGGGATGGGAGCGAGCAGTACTTC.